This is a list of T cell receptor beta chains from one sample in a study of cytomegalovirus exposure and HLA in healthy donors. Assay used: immunoSEQ multiplex PCR; TCRdb lists only in-frame clones, some missing. The table has some 29,000 clones, roughly 44% seen once; the top ten hold 2%. Material for sequencing was PBMCs. These TCRs come from a woman aged 45 to 65 in good health and CMV-seronegative. Each CDR3 is given with its conserved first and last residue. Each record gives: J gene, V gene, D gene, clone size, CDR3 DNA, CDR3 protein. A D gene is named only where the DNA matches it firmly. The size entry is marked missing in some rows and otherwise reads once, few, many or a size class.

J: TRBJ2-4; V: TRBV6-1; D: TRBD1; size: .; DNA: TGTGCCAGCACGGACAGGGTAGCCAAAAACATTCAGTACTTC; CDR3: CASTDRVAKNIQYF
J: TRBJ1-6; V: TRBV6-5; D: TRBD1; size: few; DNA: TGTGCCAGCAGAGCATTGACAGGGGGCAATTCACCCCTCCACTTT; CDR3: CASRALTGGNSPLHF
J: TRBJ2-3; V: TRBV5-6; D: .; size: .; DNA: .; CDR3: CVSSLVAGGAGYF
J: TRBJ2-7; V: TRBV5-1; D: .; size: .; DNA: TGCGCCAGCAGCACCGGCCCGCAGGGGAACTACGAGCAGTACTTC; CDR3: CASSTGPQGNYEQYF
J: TRBJ2-1; V: TRBV7-8; D: TRBD2; size: few; DNA: TGTGCCAGCAGCTTAGTAAGCGGGGGGGCCTGGGGCAATGAGCAGTTCTTC; CDR3: CASSLVSGGAWGNEQFF
J: TRBJ2-1; V: TRBV10-3; D: .; size: once; DNA: TGTGCCATCAGTGGAGAATTAGCCCGGGTCAATGAGCAGTTCTTC; CDR3: CAISGELARVNEQFF
J: TRBJ2-4; V: TRBV21-1; D: .; size: few; DNA: TGTGCCAGCAGCTTTCGGACTAGCGGGAGCTCCCTAGCCAAAAACATTCAGTACTTC; CDR3: CASSFRTSGSSLAKNIQYF
J: TRBJ2-5; V: TRBV29-1; D: TRBD1; size: .; DNA: TGCAGCGTTGAAGACACAGGGGAAGAGACCCAGTACTTC; CDR3: CSVEDTGEETQYF
J: TRBJ2-2; V: TRBV7-6; D: .; size: .; DNA: TGTGCCAGCAGCTTAGACAGCCACACCGGGGAGCTGTTTTTT; CDR3: CASSLDSHTGELFF
J: TRBJ2-2; V: TRBV6-5; D: .; size: .; DNA: TGTGCCAGCAGTTACAGGGCAGGGTCCACCGGGGAGCTGTTTTTT; CDR3: CASSYRAGSTGELFF
J: TRBJ2-4; V: TRBV28; D: TRBD1; size: .; DNA: TGTGCCAGCAGTTTCACCTGGGACAGTCTAGCCAAAAACATTCAGTACTTC; CDR3: CASSFTWDSLAKNIQYF
J: TRBJ1-1; V: TRBV7-8; D: .; size: few; DNA: TGTGCCAGCAGCTTAGTGGGGGGGAACACTGAAGCTTTCTTT; CDR3: CASSLVGGNTEAFF
J: TRBJ2-5; V: TRBV15; D: .; size: .; DNA: TGTGCCACCAGCAGAGTAGCCGTACAGGGCCCTCGGTACCAAGAGACCCAGTACTTC; CDR3: CATSRVAVQGPRYQETQYF
J: TRBJ1-5; V: TRBV7-6; D: .; size: .; DNA: TGTGCCAGCAGCCCCGGACAGTATAGCAATCAGCCCCAGCATTTT; CDR3: CASSPGQYSNQPQHF
J: TRBJ1-4; V: TRBV18; D: .; size: once; DNA: TGTGCCAGCTCACCGGTGTCAGGGACTAATGAAAAACTGTTTTTT; CDR3: CASSPVSGTNEKLFF
J: TRBJ2-3; V: TRBV7-6; D: TRBD2; size: few; DNA: TGTGCCAGCAGCCAAATGACTAGCGGGACGGGAGATACGCAGTATTTT; CDR3: CASSQMTSGTGDTQYF
J: TRBJ2-1; V: TRBV7-7; D: .; size: few; DNA: TGTGCCAGCAGCTTAGGTGGGCTAGCGATGATCGGTGATGAGCAGTTCTTC; CDR3: CASSLGGLAMIGDEQFF
J: TRBJ1-1; V: TRBV7-9; D: .; size: .; DNA: TGTGCCAGCAGCTCACAGGGCGGGAACACTGAAGCTTTCTTT; CDR3: CASSSQGGNTEAFF
J: TRBJ1-4; V: TRBV2; D: TRBD1; size: .; DNA: TGTGCCAGCAGTGTAGACAGGGGTAATAATGAAAAACTGTTTTTT; CDR3: CASSVDRGNNEKLFF
J: TRBJ2-2; V: TRBV5-6; D: TRBD1; size: .; DNA: TGTGCCAGCAACTCCAAGAGGGGGCCCGGGGAGCTGTTTTTT; CDR3: CASNSKRGPGELFF
J: TRBJ2-7; V: TRBV30; D: .; size: .; DNA: TGTGCCTGGAGTGTGGGGGGGGGCCCCTACGAGCAGTACTTC; CDR3: CAWSVGGGPYEQYF
J: TRBJ1-1; V: TRBV20-1; D: .; size: once; DNA: TGCAGTGCTAGCCGGAGTTCTGAAGCTTTCTTT; CDR3: CSASRSSEAFF
J: TRBJ1-2; V: TRBV2; D: .; size: few; DNA: TGTGCCAGCAGTGACCGGGGAGACAGTCCCGGGAGCGGCTACACCTTC; CDR3: CASSDRGDSPGSGYTF
J: TRBJ2-3; V: TRBV6-5; D: TRBD2; size: .; DNA: TGTGCCAGCAGTTACTCTAGACCCACGGGGGGTACGCAGTATTTT; CDR3: CASSYSRPTGGTQYF
J: TRBJ1-2; V: TRBV21-1; D: .; size: .; DNA: TGTGCCAGCACCCAGGTCAGGGTTACGGCTAACTATGGCTACACCTTC; CDR3: CASTQVRVTANYGYTF